The following is a T cell receptor (beta chain) sequence with its context. These data are taken from a study of T cell changes during pregnancy in multiple sclerosis. Sequencing used immunoSEQ multiplex PCR; TCRdb keeps in-frame clones, though not all of them. This table has some 59,000 clones, roughly 93% appearing once. The V end was cut by 4 bases, the J end by 1 base, with 13 bases between. The length of the CDR3 is 15 residues. Germline CDR1 reads MNHEY; CDR2 reads SVGAGI. This sequence originates from a female donor with multiple sclerosis, enrolled in a pregnancy study. The sample was peripheral blood, taken in the second trimester of pregnancy. The chain has TRBV6-5 and TRBJ1-1; maybe TRBD1 (5 bases). CDR3 DNA: TGTGCCAGCAGTTCCCTGGGAGGGGCGAACACTGAAGCTTTCTTT. Its protein is CASSSLGGANTEAFF.